These T cell receptor beta chains were read from a single sample in a study of identifying expanded T cells in peripheral blood. Some clones are missing from TCRdb's copy, which holds only in-frame ones; the method was immunoSEQ multiplex PCR. The sample includes around 100,000 clones, 80% to 90% seen only once; the top ten take 4.5% to 6.5%. The specimen was blood. All receptors come from a person aged 18 to 75 in good health. The CDR3 runs from the conserved cysteine through the conserved F or W.

j_gene: TRBJ2-3
v_gene: TRBV5-5
CDR3aa: CASRLILGADTQYF

j_gene: TRBJ1-3
v_gene: TRBV7-9
CDR3aa: CASSSRQGSSGNTIYF

j_gene: TRBJ1-1
v_gene: TRBV5-1
CDR3aa: CASSPDWAEAFF

j_gene: TRBJ1-2
v_gene: TRBV6-5
CDR3aa: CASTQGGGRNYGYTF

j_gene: TRBJ1-5
v_gene: TRBV19
CDR3aa: CASSIDRSRNQPQHF

j_gene: TRBJ1-4
v_gene: TRBV2
CDR3aa: CASNSLATNEKLFF

j_gene: TRBJ1-1
v_gene: TRBV2
CDR3aa: CASTGVMGTEAFF

j_gene: TRBJ1-2
v_gene: TRBV6-1
CDR3aa: CASSDWDRELGYGYTF

j_gene: TRBJ2-3
v_gene: TRBV30
CDR3aa: CAWSSTSGGQYF

j_gene: TRBJ2-2
v_gene: TRBV5-6
CDR3aa: CASSGGSGFAGELFF

j_gene: TRBJ2-5
v_gene: TRBV18
CDR3aa: CASSLGQGQETQYF

j_gene: TRBJ2-1
v_gene: TRBV7-6
CDR3aa: CASSLGQFSDEQFF

j_gene: TRBJ2-7
v_gene: TRBV5-1
CDR3aa: CASSLEGRVDTYEQYF

j_gene: TRBJ1-5
v_gene: TRBV6-4
CDR3aa: CASSYKGGVRGNQPQHF

j_gene: TRBJ2-1
v_gene: TRBV19
CDR3aa: CASSIIPDWGSEQFF

j_gene: TRBJ1-1
v_gene: TRBV2
CDR3aa: CASSEARKTGRTEAFF

j_gene: TRBJ1-1
v_gene: TRBV7-9
CDR3aa: CASSPLDRLNTEAFF

j_gene: TRBJ1-2
v_gene: TRBV5-1
CDR3aa: CASSLVPGEYGYTF

j_gene: TRBJ2-7
v_gene: TRBV27
CDR3aa: CASSFTGDEQYF

j_gene: TRBJ1-5
v_gene: TRBV9
CDR3aa: CASSSGQVNQPQHF

j_gene: TRBJ1-5
v_gene: TRBV7-8
CDR3aa: CASSLLGGGTDQPQHF

j_gene: TRBJ2-1
v_gene: TRBV7-3
CDR3aa: CASSLLAGGNNEQFF

j_gene: TRBJ2-5
v_gene: TRBV5-1
CDR3aa: CASSTTGTQETQYF

j_gene: TRBJ2-4
v_gene: TRBV4-1
CDR3aa: CASSPGGEIQYF

j_gene: TRBJ2-3
v_gene: TRBV5-4
CDR3aa: CASRRTSGRFGTDTQYF

j_gene: TRBJ1-5
v_gene: TRBV19
CDR3aa: CASTDLPFMANQPQHF

j_gene: TRBJ2-1
v_gene: TRBV18
CDR3aa: CASSPPRGAGNEQFF

j_gene: TRBJ2-1
v_gene: TRBV27
CDR3aa: CASSRKTGTSGTEQFF